This T cell receptor (beta chain) was sequenced during a study of identical twins. Study-wide results and limits: Surplus twin overlap in beta out-of-frame sequences was less pronounced. Fewer insertions were carried by abundant cord blood beta clonotypes, but none was seen in memory repertoires. Partial confounding of zero-insertion analyses by invariant MAIT and iNKT cells was possible. Out-of-frame sharing of TCR alpha in monozygotic twins was underestimated by models.

This clonotype appeared a few times. Its antigen remains unidentified. The CDR3 is 16 amino acids. Germline-derived CDR1 and CDR2 are SGHDN and FVKESK. With 4 bases clipped from V and 4 bases from J, the junction kept 9 bases outside the gene matches. TCRdb called the 5' RACE reads again in MiXCR, with one record for every CDR3 protein. This table holds around 220,000 distinct CDR3 sequences, roughly a tenth found once. The clonotype comes from a man between 50 and 59 years old in good health. The specimen was memory T cells sorted from blood. This chain uses TRBV14 with TRBJ2-1, with TRBD2 identical over 8 bases. The CDR3 coding sequence is TGTGCCAGCAGCCGCCTATCGGGGGGGCTTTACAATGAGCAGTTCTTC. Translating gives CASSRLSGGLYNEQFF.